Here is one T cell receptor (beta chain) with its context. Its specificity is unknown. Primers for the PCR totalled 60 Vbeta and 13 Jbeta. TCRdb's copy holds only in-frame clones and misses some; the assay was immunoSEQ multiplex PCR. This table has approximately 110,000 clones, around 80% appearing once. The data stem from a study of cytomegalovirus exposure and HLA in healthy donors. General study findings and limits: TCR beta sequences reportedly predicted most subjects' HLA-A and HLA-B alleles accurately. In a later analysis, a genetic analysis reported fewer productive-TCR N-insertions in an Asian-associated ancestry cluster than the cohort average.

CDR3 size: 14 residues. Trimming left V 7 bases short and J 9 bases short, with 22 bases between. The germline V gene has CDR1 MDHEN and CDR2 SYDVKM. The source is a middle-aged man in good health and CMV-seronegative. The chain carries TRBV28 and TRBJ2-7; D may be TRBD2 (7 bases). The sequencing sample was made of PBMCs. CDR3 coding DNA: TGTGCCAGCACCACTTCGGGGGGCGCGGTAAGGCAGTACTTC. Translating gives CASTTSGGAVRQYF.